The clone carrying this T cell receptor beta chain was observed a handful of times. Its antigen is not identified. This sample is part of a study of OX40 agonist ivuxolimab in advanced cancers. As for the study in general: Head and neck, renal cell, melanoma or hepatocellular carcinoma were the cancers that dose-escalation patients had.

Patients were ineligible given autoimmune disease history or systemic immunosuppression. Findings and caveats of the study: The CD4+ and CD8+ T cells in the blood had expanded clonally by week 6 at 0.1 to 3.0 mg/kg.

Trimming pared 6 bases from V and 0 bases from J, leaving 4 bases between. The CDR3 totals 11 residues. The germline V gene has CDR1 DFQATT and CDR2 SNEGSKA (reference sequence). Assay used: immunoSEQ multiplex PCR; TCRdb lists only in-frame clones, some missing. Among around 100,000 clones listed, 90% were seen once. Sequences were derived from CD4+ or CD8+ T cells sorted from blood, sampled in a trial of the OX40 agonist ivuxolimab. The rearrangement uses TRBV20-1 and TRBJ2-3; D is undetermined. This TCR derives from an adult with an advanced solid tumor such as melanoma, head and neck, liver or kidney cancer. The chain's CDR3 is CSAKSTDTQYF. For the CDR3, the DNA is TGCAGTGCCAAAAGCACAGATACGCAGTATTTT.